Sequencing of this T cell receptor (beta chain) was carried out in a study of response to subunit inactivated influenza vaccine listed by TCRdb under 2018. Describing the broader study: The study used deep quantitative T cell receptor repertoire profiling to track responses to a trivalent subunit inactivated influenza vaccine. Study-level results and caveats: The authors proposed that each seasonal influenza vaccination may bring in only a limited number of new T cells.

Receptor libraries were prepared by RT-PCR. Sequencing was carried out with an Illumina HiSeq 2500. TCRdb's own reprocessing of the public reads used fastp at Q25 and MiXCR and kept productive beta chains. One record per CDR3 amino acid sequence lists the most common genes and DNA. The sample contains some 500,000 distinct CDR3 sequences, 15% to 20% of them found a single time. The ten most abundant clones make up over 2.5% of the sample. This clonotype has just a few counts. The specificity of this receptor is unknown. No much larger clone exists at a distance of one base, and base qualities are not known. Sequenced material: CD4+ T cells sorted from PBMCs, taken 23 to 25 months after vaccination. This clonotype was obtained from a man aged 45-69 years who received an inactivated influenza vaccine. Donor details come from another sample of the same person, matched by shared clones.

CDR3 sequence: CASSLSPGSGTEAFF. The bases are TGTGCCAGCAGCTTATCTCCGGGGTCGGGGACTGAAGCTTTCTTT. The chain links TRBV7-8 with TRBJ1-1; the D gene lacks a confident call. CDR1 and CDR2, looked up from the germline V gene, are SGHVS and FQNEAQ. V loses 2 bases of germline sequence and J loses 5 bases, and the interval between the two ends is 15 bases. The CDR3, from cysteine to phenylalanine, totals 15 residues. Only the CDR3 DNA stays, 45 bases, in frame from base 1.